The clone carrying this TCR beta chain was seen a few times. What it binds is not known. CD45RO/CCR7/CD25/CD127/CD95/CD27 separated CD4+ naive, central memory, regulatory and stem cell-like memory cells by sorting. The data originate from a study of beta chain features in type 1 diabetes. Study-wide results and caveats: All four CD4+ subsets from Type 1 diabetes patients carried moderately but significantly shorter TCRB CDR3s. More deletions and fewer insertions at VDJ junctions were seen in type 1 diabetes patients.

Of the isolated RNA, all was reverse transcribed, and so the sequenced material was expressed TCRB transcripts. Using immunoSEQ multiplex PCR, the repertoire was profiled, and TCRdb retains in-frame clones only, with some absent. The sample records fewer than 900,000 clones, 17% being singletons. Trimming took 5 bases from V and 8 from J, leaving 13 bases between them. From germline, CDR1 is SGHTA and CDR2 FQGTGA. The CDR3 has 13 residues. This chain uses TRBV7-3 with TRBJ2-1; no clear D gene. The receptor was isolated from a woman between 18 and 30 years old in good health. Specimen: naive CD4+ T cells from blood. As DNA, the CDR3 is TGTGCCAGCAGCACCCTCAAGGTGGATGAGCAGTTCTTC. The encoded protein is CASSTLKVDEQFF.